Below are 32 T cell receptor beta chains sequenced from a single sample in a study of early T cells in non-severe SARS-CoV-2 infection. TCRdb reprocessed the 5' RACE reads with MiXCR, giving one entry per CDR3 protein. The data contain roughly 80,000 distinct CDR3 sequences, roughly 9.6% of them singletons. The sequenced sample consisted of whole blood. The receptor set was obtained from an adult who was a healthcare worker with PCR-confirmed SARS-CoV-2 infection or an uninfected control (not recorded which).

This clonotype has a count of ten or more. V gene TRBV20-1 combines with J gene TRBJ2-2; TRBD2 aligns across 8 bases. Trimming took 5 bases from V and 7 from J; bases not matched to a gene: 12. Germline CDR1 DFQATT, CDR2 SNEGSKA (reference sequence). This CDR3 spans 15 amino acids. The CDR3 region is CSAPGLALNSGELFF. The CDR3 bases are TGCAGTGCTCCTGGACTAGCCCTCAATAGCGGGGAGCTGTTTTTT.

This clonotype occurred a few times. The genes are TRBV2 and TRBJ2-7; D might be TRBD2 (5 bases). CDR1 SNHLY and CDR2 FYNNEI come from the germline V gene. The length of the CDR3 is 12 residues. V shed 5 bases and J shed 4 bases, with 9 bases lying between them. Here the CDR3 reads CASSRGVYEQYF. CDR3 nucleotides: TGTGCCAGCAGTCGGGGAGTATACGAGCAGTACTTC.

This clonotype was counted ten times or more. The CDR3 protein is CASSLVGVFEAFF. Written as DNA, the CDR3 is TGTGCCAGCAGTTTAGTAGGGGTGTTTGAAGCTTTCTTT. V gene TRBV28 combines with J gene TRBJ1-1; D is possibly TRBD1 (5 bases). V was cut by 2 bases and J by 7 bases, with 11 bases left in between. CDR3 size: 13 residues. Germline V gene lookup returns CDR1 MDHEN and CDR2 SYDVKM.

At least ten counts were recorded for this clonotype. The chain combines TRBV27 with TRBJ2-1; 12 bases line up with TRBD2. V lost 9 bases, J lost 7 bases, and 10 bases stayed unmatched. CDR3 length: 15 amino acids. CDR1 is MNHEY and CDR2 is SMNVEV in the germline V gene (reference sequence). CDR3 region: CASSALAGGGNEQFF. CDR3 sequence (DNA): TGTGCCAGTTCGGCCCTAGCGGGAGGGGGTAATGAGCAGTTCTTC.

J is TRBJ1-1 and V is TRBV12-3 or TRBV12-4, with D hard to call. The V end lost 0 bases, the J end lost 6 bases, and 8 bases lay between the germline ends. CDR3 length equals 13 residues. The chain's CDR3 is CASSLAELSEAFF. As DNA, the CDR3 is TGTGCCAGCAGTTTAGCGGAACTGTCTGAAGCTTTCTTT.

This clonotype was seen only a few times. This sequence joins TRBV20-1 and TRBJ2-7; TRBD2 matches at 11 bases. V lost 6 bases, J lost 4 bases, and 17 bases stayed unmatched. The CDR3 runs to 17 residues. The V gene's germline CDR1 is DFQATT and CDR2 SNEGSKA (reference sequence). CDR3 amino acids: CSAKDLPLAGVSYEQYF. In DNA, the CDR3 is TGCAGTGCCAAAGACCTCCCACTAGCGGGAGTTTCTTACGAGCAGTACTTC.

This CDR3 reads CASSQDPPQVRTHNEQFF. DNA of the CDR3: TGCGCCAGCAGCCAAGATCCACCCCAAGTCCGCACCCACAATGAGCAGTTCTTC. The rearrangement joins TRBV4-1 to TRBJ2-1; no firm D call. CDR1 and CDR2 from the germline V gene are MGHRA and YSYEKL. With 0 bases removed from V and 5 bases from J, the gap between germline ends came to 20 bases. This CDR3 is 18 amino acids long.

The sample holds many counts of this clonotype. The chain carries TRBV3-1 and TRBJ2-2; possibly TRBD1 for D (5 bases). The V end lost 3 bases, the J end lost 2 bases, and 7 bases lay between the germline ends. CDR1 LGHDT and CDR2 YNNKEL come from the germline V gene (reference sequence). The CDR3 loop spans 14 amino acids. The CDR3 sequence: CASSHQGNTGELFF. The CDR3 region has the DNA TGTGCCAGCAGCCATCAGGGCAACACCGGGGAGCTGTTTTTT. Complete variable domain (other parts from reference TRBV3-1 and TRBJ2-2): DTAVSQTPKYLVTQMGNDKSIKCEQNLGHDTMYWYKQDSKKFLKIMFSYNNKELIINETVPNRFSPKSPDKAHLNLHINSLELGDSAVYFCASSHQGNTGELFFGEGSRLTVL.

A few counts support this clonotype. The chain carries TRBV6-2 or TRBV6-3 and TRBJ1-1, with D maybe TRBD1 (6 bases). Germline values: CDR1 MNHEY, CDR2 SVGEGT. Trimming pared 2 bases from V and 1 base from J, leaving 8 bases between. The length of the CDR3 is 14 residues. Here the CDR3 DNA reads TGTGCCAGCAGTTACAACAGGGAGAACACTGAAGCTTTCTTT. Its protein product is CASSYNRENTEAFF.

V gene TRBV27 combines with J gene TRBJ2-1; TRBD2 matches 7 bases. CDR3 length: 17 amino acids. V gave up 6 bases and J gave up 3 bases; unmatched junction bases: 14. The germline CDR1 and CDR2 sequences are MNHEY and SMNVEV (reference sequence). The DNA for the CDR3 is TGTGCCAGCAGCGACCGTCCCCTAGCGGCGAACTACAATGAGCAGTTCTTC. The encoded protein is CASSDRPLAANYNEQFF.

This clonotype was detected ten times or more. The J gene is TRBJ2-2, the V gene TRBV28; D gene unclear. From germline, CDR1 is MDHEN and CDR2 SYDVKM. The CDR3 spans 11 residues. V dropped 6 bases and J dropped 7 bases, with 6 bases sitting between them. The CDR3 DNA reads TGTGCCAGCAGCGTGAACGGGGAGCTGTTTTTT. Translation gives CASSVNGELFF. Drawing the rest from reference TRBV28 and TRBJ2-2, the complete variable domain is DVKVTQSSRYLVKRTGEKVFLECVQDMDHENMFWYRQDPGLGLRLIYFSYDVKMKEKGDIPEGYSVSREKKERFSLILESASTNQTSMYLCASSVNGELFFGEGSRLTVL.

This clonotype was recorded many times. The chain has TRBV5-4 and TRBJ2-3; 11 bases agree with TRBD2. Trimming at V came to 0 bases and at J to 1 base, leaving 1 base not matched to a gene. Germline values: CDR1 SGHNT, CDR2 YYREEE (reference sequence). The CDR3 is made up of 16 amino acids. In DNA, the CDR3 is TGTGCCAGCAGCTTGGCGGGACTAGCGGGCACAGATACGCAGTATTTT. Translation: CASSLAGLAGTDTQYF.

This clonotype was detected a few times. The chain carries TRBV6-1 and TRBJ1-1; the match to TRBD1 covers 8 bases. The CDR3 has 16 amino acids. The V and J ends lost 7 bases and 4 bases, in that order; junction bases with no gene match: 14. CDR1 MNHNS and CDR2 SASEGT come from the germline V gene. CDR3 amino acids: CASIPLPGQALTEAFF. In DNA, the CDR3 is TGTGCCAGCATCCCGTTACCGGGACAGGCGCTCACTGAAGCTTTCTTT.

This clonotype was observed a few times. The CDR3 nucleotides read TGTGCCTGGACTACCTTAACCAACACTGAAGCTTTCTTT. Amino acid sequence: CAWTTLTNTEAFF. The chain uses TRBV30 and TRBJ1-1; D uncertain. This CDR3 is 13 amino acids long. The germline gives CDR1 GTSNPN, CDR2 SVGIG (reference sequence). With 4 bases removed from V and 2 bases from J, the gap between germline ends came to 11 bases.

This clonotype appeared many times. V gene TRBV20-1 combines with J gene TRBJ1-1; 8 bases are shared with TRBD1. Looked up from germline, CDR1 is DFQATT and CDR2 is SNEGSKA (reference sequence). The V gene end was trimmed by 5 bases and the J gene end by 1 base; junction bases not matched to a gene: 3. The CDR3 runs to 13 residues. CDR3 sequence: CSAYDRGNTEAFF. In DNA, the CDR3 is TGCAGTGCTTACGACAGGGGGAACACTGAAGCTTTCTTT.

This clonotype appeared many times. The V and J genes are TRBV2 and TRBJ2-1; unclear D gene. Germline V gene lookup returns CDR1 SNHLY and CDR2 FYNNEI. The CDR3 is 11 amino acids. Between the trimmed V and J ends, which lost 8 bases and 4 bases, there was a span of 6 bases. The CDR3, as DNA: TGTGCCAGCGCGAGTTACAATGAGCAGTTCTTC. Protein: CASASYNEQFF.

This sequence joins TRBV28 and TRBJ2-1; tentatively, D is TRBD2 (5 bases). Per germline, CDR1 MDHEN and CDR2 SYDVKM. Trimming left V 1 base short and J 2 bases short, with 12 bases between. There are 16 residues in the CDR3. CDR3 in amino acids: CASSLLWERAYNEQFF. The DNA for the CDR3 is TGTGCCAGCAGTTTATTATGGGAGAGGGCCTACAATGAGCAGTTCTTC.

The rearrangement links TRBV21-1 to TRBJ2-1; the D call TRBD2 from the table was never checked on the DNA. TRBV21-1 represents a pseudogene. This CDR3 spans 15 amino acids. In DNA form, the CDR3 reads TGTGCCAGCAGCAAAGAGACTAGCGGGTCCAATGAGCAGTTCTTC. This codes for CASSKETSGSNEQFF.

CDR3 sequence reads: CASSPAGDEQFF. The CDR3 DNA reads TGTGCCAGCAGTCCAGCGGGAGATGAGCAGTTCTTC. V usage is TRBV6-1 and J usage is TRBJ2-1, with 8 bases aligning to TRBD2. Germline-derived CDR1 and CDR2 are MNHNS and SASEGT. This CDR3 region has 12 residues. V lost 5 bases to trimming and J lost 8 bases; unmatched junction nucleotides: 2.

This clonotype was detected many times. The chain joins TRBV5-4 to TRBJ2-7; 9 nucleotides line up with TRBD1. CDR1 is SGHNT and CDR2 is YYREEE in the germline V gene (reference sequence). The CDR3 extends over 14 amino acids. Trimming removed 4 bases from V and 2 bases from J; junction bases left unmatched: 4. CDR3 bases: TGTGCCAGCAGCAGGGACAGGGTCACCTACGAGCAGTACTTC. Its translation: CASSRDRVTYEQYF.

This clonotype was observed many times. The gene calls are TRBV20-1 and TRBJ2-2; D uncertain. The germline V and J ends were trimmed by 3 bases and 0 bases, with 11 bases remaining between them. Looked up from germline, CDR1 is DFQATT and CDR2 is SNEGSKA (reference sequence). CDR3 size: 15 residues. The chain's CDR3 is CSARLGTANTGELFF. The CDR3 coding sequence is TGCAGTGCTAGGCTAGGTACAGCGAACACCGGGGAGCTGTTTTTT.

This clonotype showed up many times. The chain recombines TRBV6-5 with TRBJ2-2; D perhaps matches TRBD2 (6 bases). The CDR3 consists of 16 residues. V lost 6 bases and J 1 base, leaving 15 bases between the germline ends. Germline CDR1 and CDR2: MNHEY and SVGAGI. The CDR3 loop reads CASRTGVAGNTGELFF. The CDR3, as DNA: TGTGCCAGCAGAACGGGGGTGGCAGGGAACACCGGGGAGCTGTTTTTT.

This clonotype occurred a few times. This chain joins TRBV20-1 and TRBJ2-6; D might be TRBD2 (6 bases). CDR1 is DFQATT and CDR2 is SNEGSKA in the germline V gene (reference sequence). V dropped 2 bases and J dropped 4 bases, with 12 bases sitting between them. The CDR3 totals 15 residues. CDR3 nucleotides: TGCAGTGCTAGAACCGGCGGGACCGGGGCCAACGTCCTGACTTTC. Translation gives CSARTGGTGANVLTF.

This clonotype was recorded many times. The chain is built from TRBV12-3 or TRBV12-4 and TRBJ2-2; a possible D gene is TRBD1 (6 bases). The V gene lost 7 bases and the J gene lost 4 bases, with 13 bases spanning the gap. This CDR3 spans 14 amino acids. The CDR3 is CASTVGQPTGELFF. For the CDR3, the DNA is TGTGCCAGCACGGTCGGACAGCCCACCGGGGAGCTGTTTTTT.

There are many counts of this clonotype. The chain combines TRBV27 with TRBJ2-1; the D is unclear. Germline assignment: CDR1 MNHEY and CDR2 SMNVEV (reference sequence). The CDR3 is made up of 15 amino acids. V was pared by 1 base and J by 5 bases, with 12 bases between. CDR3 DNA sequence: TGTGCCAGCAGTTTATTGGGTAGGGTACACAATGAGCAGTTCTTC. It yields the protein CASSLLGRVHNEQFF.

This clonotype was counted a few times. The chain links TRBV11-2 to TRBJ2-3; TRBD2 matches 8 bases. CDR1 is SGHAT and CDR2 is FQNNGV in the germline V gene. J lost 7 bases, V lost 1 base, and 13 bases had no gene match. CDR3 length: 17 amino acids. The CDR3 nucleotides are TGTGCCAGCAGCTTAGCCCGGGAGCGGGAGATGGTGAATACGCAGTATTTT. It is translated as CASSLAREREMVNTQYF.

The chain joins TRBV20-1 to TRBJ1-4; D is ambiguous. Germline CDR1 and CDR2: DFQATT and SNEGSKA (reference sequence). Trimming pared 7 bases from V and 4 bases from J, leaving 7 bases between. The CDR3 has 11 residues. The CDR3 reads CSVEHNEKLFF. The CDR3, as DNA: TGCAGTGTCGAACATAATGAAAAACTGTTTTTT.

This clonotype came up once. The chain recombines TRBV7-9 with TRBJ2-7; D unresolved. The CDR3 has 15 residues. Germline values: CDR1 SEHNR, CDR2 FQNEAQ (reference sequence). V shed 6 bases and J shed 3 bases, with 18 bases lying between them. DNA for the CDR3: TGTGCCAGCAGTCCCACTCGGACGGGCCTCTACGAGCAGTACTTC. This translates into CASSPTRTGLYEQYF.

This clonotype has a handful of counts. The chain couples TRBV28 to TRBJ2-7; D remains unclear. The CDR3 contains 13 residues. Trimming cost V 5 bases and J 11 bases, with 19 bases left between them. CDR1 MDHEN and CDR2 SYDVKM come from the germline V gene. The CDR3 region is CASSQSDPPREYF. CDR3 in DNA: TGTGCCAGCAGTCAGTCGGACCCGCCCCGGGAGTACTTC.

This clonotype was picked up many times. The chain has TRBV24-1 and TRBJ2-1; TRBD2 matches at 12 bases. Germline V lookup: CDR1 KGHDR, CDR2 SFDVKD. This CDR3 region has 22 residues. The V segment lost 0 bases and the J segment 0 bases; nucleotides outside the gene matches: 14. As DNA, the CDR3 is TGTGCCACCAGTGATTTGCCCCTACCTACTAGCGGGAGGCCCAGCTCCTACAATGAGCAGTTCTTC. Amino acids: CATSDLPLPTSGRPSSYNEQFF.

The chain recombines TRBV3-1 with TRBJ2-1; perhaps TRBD1 as D (5 bases). The CDR3 loop spans 14 amino acids. The V and J ends lost 2 bases and 9 bases respectively, with 14 bases between them. In germline, CDR1 is LGHDT, CDR2 YNNKEL (reference sequence). The chain's CDR3 is CASSQMSRAGEQFF. The CDR3 coding sequence is TGTGCCAGCAGCCAAATGAGCAGGGCCGGTGAGCAGTTCTTC.

This clonotype was seen at least ten times. The chain combines TRBV27 with TRBJ1-5, with 8 bases lining up with TRBD1. The germline gives CDR1 MNHEY, CDR2 SMNVEV (reference sequence). The length of the CDR3 is 15 residues. With 6 bases clipped from V and 4 bases from J, the junction kept 8 bases outside the gene matches. CDR3 nucleotide sequence: TGTGCCAGCAGACTATTGGACAGGGCAAATCAGCCCCAGCATTTT. Translation: CASRLLDRANQPQHF.